This section outlines one TCR beta chain sequence together with its context. Antigen: not known. Unrecorded immune exposures were likely, despite nominal health at sampling. The source of the sample is a study of cytomegalovirus exposure and HLA in healthy donors. Study-wide results and caveats: Productive rates of about 90% or about 30% were seen for most TCR beta V segments in an earlier analysis. TCR beta sequences reportedly predicted most subjects' HLA-A and HLA-B alleles accurately. Association with HLA alleles at 0.05 false discovery rate was found for around 17,000 TCR beta sequences in a later analysis.

The germline CDR1 and CDR2 sequences are MGHDK and SYGVNS. J gave up 4 bases and V 4 bases, and 3 bases lay outside the gene matches. The CDR3 sequence is 13 residues long. The PCR used 60 Vbeta and 13 Jbeta primers. Assay used: immunoSEQ multiplex PCR; TCRdb lists only in-frame clones, some missing. Here the sample table reports some 120,000 clones. This sequence joins TRBV25-1 and TRBJ1-1; 7 bases line up with TRBD1. The sequenced material came from PBMCs. This TCR came from a woman in her fifties or sixties in good health and CMV-seronegative. The CDR3 DNA is TGTGCCAGCAGTGGTCAGGGGGTCACTGAAGCTTTCTTT. As protein: CASSGQGVTEAFF. Full variable domain (missing parts from reference TRBV25-1 and TRBJ1-1): EADIYQTPRYLVIGTGKKITLECSQTMGHDKMYWYQQDPGMELHLIHYSYGVNSTEKGDLSSESTVSRIRTEHFPLTLESARPSHTSQYLCASSGQGVTEAFFGQGTRLTVV.